This T cell receptor beta chain stems from a study of blood T cell repertoires in COVID-19. On the study more broadly: PBMCs, B-cell-depleted T cells, or T cells were the source of the cDNA or gDNA that made up the material.

CDR1 and CDR2 (germline): SGHTA, FQGTGA. The CDR3 extends over 14 amino acids. Trimming took off 5 bases at V and 4 bases at J, with 13 bases between the two ends. Authors' methods: Counts of nucleated cells, estimated from reference gene primer amplification, were obtained. Sequencing used immunoSEQ multiplex PCR; TCRdb keeps in-frame clones, though not all of them. The V and J calls and the clone size are those of that table, but D and trimming were determined from the DNA. The sample carries some 250,000 clones, around nine tenths recorded once. V and J are TRBV7-3 and TRBJ2-3, with D unclear. The source is a woman in her 40s who had recovered from COVID-19. The sequenced material came from peripheral blood. In nucleotides, the CDR3 is TGTGCCAGCAGCCGCGATTCCGCCGCAGATACGCAGTATTTT. Protein product: CASSRDSAADTQYF.